This TCR beta chain appears in the sequencing data of a study of cytomegalovirus exposure and HLA in healthy donors. As for the study in general: In a previous analysis, nearly 120 million unique TCR beta sequences were found from 150 million to 200 million T cells. In an early release, HLA-typed donors contributed 80 million to 95 million unique TCR sequences.

In the PCR, 60 Vbeta and 13 Jbeta primers were used. Clones were read by immunoSEQ multiplex PCR, and TCRdb kept only the in-frame ones, dropping some. The data show roughly 80,000 clones, with around four fifths seen just once and roughly 3% held by the top ten. The V segment lost 2 bases and the J segment 2 bases; nucleotides outside the gene matches: 4. This CDR3 spans 16 amino acids. The V gene's germline CDR1 is LGHNT and CDR2 FRNRAP. A remark on this clone: As yet, its antigen is unknown.

Notes on the study in general: Later analysis demonstrated an association between a missense DCLRE1C variant and TCR beta V- and J-gene trimming. Most subjects' HLA-A and HLA-B alleles were reportedly predicted from TCR beta sequences.

The chain joins TRBV12-5 to TRBJ2-1, with 9 bases lining up with TRBD2. The sequence was obtained from a man between 45 and 60 years old in good health and CMV-seropositive. The specimen sequenced was PBMCs. The CDR3: CASGLPASGAYNEQFF. CDR3 nucleotides: TGTGCTAGTGGTTTGCCGGCTAGCGGGGCCTACAATGAGCAGTTCTTC.